Given below is one TCR beta chain in context. The sample comes from a study of blood T cell repertoires in COVID-19. How the authors handled the data: Estimates of nucleated cell counts were drawn from the amplification of reference gene primers. Sequencing used immunoSEQ multiplex PCR; TCRdb keeps in-frame clones, though not all of them. From that table come the V and J calls and clone size; the DNA was used to work out D and trimming. The table shows about 140,000 clones, with 65% to 80% occurring only once. Germline V CDR1 and CDR2: SGHTA, FQGNSA. The CDR3 runs to 16 residues. V trimming: 6 bases; J trimming: 1 base; junction bases outside the gene matches: 5.

This rearrangement joins TRBV7-2 to TRBJ2-2, with 10 bases lining up with TRBD1. The specimen sequenced was peripheral blood. This clonotype was obtained from an elderly man with acute or convalescent COVID-19. DNA for the CDR3: TGTGCCAGCAGGAGAGGGACAGGGGAGAACACCGGGGAGCTGTTTTTT. Amino acids: CASRRGTGENTGELFF.